The following is a T cell receptor beta chain sequence with its context. Its antigen is not yet known. No much larger clonotype is one base removed from it; base qualities were not supplied. This sample stems from a study of cytomegalovirus exposure and HLA in healthy donors (dated by TCRdb to 2015 to 2018). In the study overall: The 550 to 750 repertoires of the first cohort and the 95 to 150 validation repertoires were produced on the same platform, according to a later analysis. High-throughput TCR immunosequencing, statistical association of individual TCRs with disease status, and machine learning were combined to predict cytomegalovirus infection status. The study was designed to test whether signatures of past pathogen exposure could be identified by cataloging public T cell receptors. Besides the first cohort of around 670 subjects, a separate validation cohort made up of 120 or so different subjects was used.

Overall results and qualifications from the work: All 120 or so repertoires were used to score co-occurrence in the validation cohort in a later analysis, because that analysis had no HLA typing for the cohort. In a later analysis, TCRs clustered in the first cohort were found to also tend to co-occur in the roughly 120 validation repertoires, with approximately 93% of cluster scores above 0. The study gave a list of about 150 TCR beta chains associated with cytomegalovirus. Cytomegalovirus status was reported to be diagnosed by the classifier with high specificity and sensitivity in both the original and validation cohorts. Across donors, most TCR sequences were observed very rarely, whereas some public TCRs were present in many individuals. A few of the identified cytomegalovirus-associated TCR beta chains were confirmed in vitro to be specific for cytomegalovirus antigens. According to the authors, the approach could potentially be generalized to other disease states and immunological phenotypes.

The library was obtained by the immunoSEQ multiplex PCR assay. The original pipeline was this. A statistical classification framework was built for diagnosing cytomegalovirus status from the catalog of TCR beta chain sequences. TCRdb obtained this table from immuneACCESS and retained in-frame rearrangements with V and J assigned. These tables miss some clones; where compared with another copy, unresolved V genes account for less than half of the shortfall, and the remainder is unexplained. The V and J calls and the clone size are those of that table, but D and trimming were determined from the DNA. The sample table shows 150,000 to 200,000 clones, and 80% to 85% are seen once. The ten largest make up roughly 10% of the sample. Separate from the roughly 660-subject first cohort, the validation cohort of over 90 subjects was the group to which the donors belonged. The CDR3 sequence holds 14 residues, the cysteine and phenylalanine included. The retained sequence is limited to the CDR3, 42 bases, with the frame set at the first base. Unmatched junction bases come to 6, with V trimmed by 7 bases and J by 3 bases. CDR1 MNHNS and CDR2 SASEGT were looked up in the germline V gene.

Sequencing was carried out using PBMCs. This TCR was sampled from a man between 25 and 39 years old in good health and CMV-seropositive. Rearrangement joined TRBV6-1 to TRBJ2-7; 10 junctional bases match TRBD2. In nucleotides, the sequence is TGTGCCAGCAAAACGGGGACTAGCGTCTACGAGCAGTACTTC. It translates as CASKTGTSVYEQYF.